This entry lists 20 T cell receptor beta chains sequenced from one sample in a study of T cells in Graves' hyperthyroidism and ophthalmopathy. Researchers amplified the TCR beta CDR3 regions from RNA transcripts. First-round RT-PCR with HTBI primers amplified the TCR CDR3 region. TCRdb called the multiplex PCR reads again in MiXCR, with one record for every CDR3 protein. The repertoire includes 300,000 or so distinct CDR3 sequences, about 21% of them detected once, and around half sits in the top ten. The sequenced material came from blood. These receptors all come from a woman aged 50 to 60 with Graves' hyperthyroidism.

This clonotype appeared many times. The chain joins TRBV28 to TRBJ2-7; maybe TRBD2 (6 bases). The CDR3 has 15 amino acids. The germline gives CDR1 MDHEN, CDR2 SYDVKM. Trimming took off 4 bases at V and 3 bases at J, with 16 bases between the two ends. The CDR3 region is CASSSRELGGYEQYF. As DNA, the CDR3 is TGTGCCAGCAGTTCCAGAGAGTTGGGGGGCTACGAGCAGTACTTC. Looking up the rest from reference TRBV28 and TRBJ2-7 gives the full variable domain: DVKVTQSSRYLVKRTGEKVFLECVQDMDHENMFWYRQDPGLGLRLIYFSYDVKMKEKGDIPEGYSVSREKKERFSLILESASTNQTSMYLCASSSRELGGYEQYFGPGTRLTVT.

The chain has TRBV29-1 and TRBJ1-2; TRBD1 aligns across 8 bases. Germline lookup yields CDR1 SQVTM and CDR2 ANQGSEA. This CDR3 comprises 13 residues. The V gene end was trimmed by 7 bases and the J gene end by 4 bases; junction bases not matched to a gene: 8. CDR3 bases: TGCAGCGCTCAAAACGACAGGGGCTATGGCTACACCTTC. This codes for CSAQNDRGYGYTF.

This clonotype has ten or more counts. This sequence joins TRBV12-3 or TRBV12-4 and TRBJ2-7; perhaps TRBD1 as D (6 bases). Trimming left V 8 bases short and J 6 bases short, with 14 bases between. CDR3 length: 12 residues. For the CDR3, the DNA is TGTGCCAGCCGAAGGCAAGGGGGCGAGCAGTACTTC. This encodes CASRRQGGEQYF.

This clonotype was detected many times. The J gene is TRBJ2-5, the V gene TRBV18; D is unclear. The CDR3 contains 13 residues. From germline, CDR1 is KGHSH and CDR2 LQKENI. Trimming shortened V by 0 bases and J by 5 bases, and 7 bases separated the two germline ends. The CDR3 here is CASSPPSRETQYF. In nucleotides, the CDR3 is TGTGCCAGCTCACCACCGTCCAGGGAGACCCAGTACTTC. Full variable domain (rest looked up from reference TRBV18 and TRBJ2-5): NAGVMQNPRHLVRRRGQEARLRCSPMKGHSHVYWYRQLPEEGLKFMVYLQKENIIDESGMPKERFSAEFPKEGPSILRIQQVVRGDSAAYFCASSPPSRETQYFGPGTRLLVL.

V and J are TRBV6-1 and TRBJ1-1, with D perhaps matching TRBD1 (5 bases). Germline values: CDR1 MNHNS, CDR2 SASEGT. V lost 6 bases and J lost 6, with 17 bases in between. This CDR3 spans 14 amino acids. The CDR3 DNA follows: TGTGCCAGCAGCTCGAGGCCAGGGTCGTCTGAAGCTTTCTTT. It translates to CASSSRPGSSEAFF.

This clonotype turned up a few times. The V call is TRBV20-1, the J call TRBJ1-5; no definite D call. V lost 0 bases and J 1 base, leaving 7 bases between the germline ends. This CDR3 spans 14 amino acids. Germline V gene lookup returns CDR1 DFQATT and CDR2 SNEGSKA (reference sequence). DNA of the CDR3: TGCAGTGCTAGAGAAGGGCAGAGCAATCAGCCCCAGCATTTT. Protein sequence: CSAREGQSNQPQHF.

In this sample, this clonotype turned up many times. The gene calls are TRBV20-1 and TRBJ2-1, with D perhaps assigned TRBD1 or TRBD2 (5 bases each). The CDR3 is 13 residues long. Trimming pared 2 bases from V and 6 bases from J, leaving 11 bases between. Per the germline V gene, CDR1 is DFQATT and CDR2 is SNEGSKA (reference sequence). The CDR3 is CSARHPGRNEQFF. The CDR3 DNA sequence: TGCAGTGCTAGACACCCGGGACGCAATGAGCAGTTCTTC.

With respect to this clonotype: A read error may explain this, as a much larger clone is one base away. The chain links TRBV18 to TRBJ1-4; the D is unclear. The V end was cut by 3 bases, the J end by 4 bases, with 9 bases between. Germline-derived CDR1 and CDR2 are KGHSH and LQKENI. The CDR3 covers 14 residues. The CDR3 protein is CASSPANINEKLFF. The CDR3 DNA sequence: TGTGCCAGCTCACCTGCGAACATTAATGAAAAACTGTTTTTT.

In its sample, this clonotype was seen many times. This rearrangement joins TRBV6-1 to TRBJ2-7; 10 nucleotides align to TRBD2. This CDR3 comprises 16 residues. CDR1 is MNHNS and CDR2 is SASEGT in the germline V gene. V gave up 5 bases and J gave up 6 bases; unmatched junction bases: 13. The CDR3 DNA sequence: TGTGCCAGCAGTAATCCCGGGGTAGCGGGAGGAGGCGAGCAGTACTTC. Protein product: CASSNPGVAGGGEQYF.

This clonotype has only a few counts. This chain links TRBV20-1 with TRBJ1-4; no reliable D call. Per the germline V gene, CDR1 is DFQATT and CDR2 is SNEGSKA (reference sequence). This CDR3 has 14 amino acids. V shed 6 bases and J shed 5 bases, with 16 bases lying between them. CDR3 amino acids: CSASRATENEKLFF. Here the CDR3 DNA reads TGCAGTGCCTCCCGCGCAACCGAAAATGAAAAACTGTTTTTT.

Turning to this clonotype: Mismatch with germline at one junction end may stem from a read error. The CDR3 region has the DNA TGTGCCAGCAGCCAAGGGTTACGGAAATACAATGAGCAGTTCTTC. Its protein product is CASSQGLRKYNEQFF. The V and J genes are TRBV4-1 and TRBJ2-1; D not certain. CDR3 length equals 15 residues. Germline CDR1 is MGHRA and CDR2 is YSYEKL.

This clonotype was counted many times. The chain is built from TRBV12-3 or TRBV12-4 and TRBJ2-7; a weak D match, TRBD2 (5 bases). The CDR3 is 14 residues long. The V end was cut by 2 bases, the J end by 6 bases, with 14 bases between. CDR3 coding DNA: TGTGCCAGCAGTTTATCGGGGTCGAAGTCCGAGCAGTACTTC. Protein sequence: CASSLSGSKSEQYF.

This clonotype was counted ten times or more. The V gene is TRBV2, the J gene TRBJ1-1; TRBD1 is a possible D gene (5 bases). CDR3 length equals 15 residues. CDR1 is SNHLY and CDR2 is FYNNEI in the germline V gene. V lost 1 base and J 4 bases, leaving 13 bases between the germline ends. This chain's CDR3 is CASSEVGSGGTEAFF. The CDR3 coding sequence is TGTGCCAGCAGTGAAGTAGGTTCGGGGGGCACTGAAGCTTTCTTT.

This clonotype was observed a handful of times. The chain has TRBV28 and TRBJ2-7, with D maybe TRBD2 (6 bases). This CDR3 contains 16 residues. Per the germline V gene, CDR1 is MDHEN and CDR2 is SYDVKM. The germline V and J ends were trimmed by 5 bases and 0 bases, with 17 bases remaining between them. In DNA form, the CDR3 reads TGTGCCAGCAGTCTACCCGGCGGGACTGCCTCCTACGAGCAGTACTTC. This translates into CASSLPGGTASYEQYF.

This clonotype came up a few times. The chain links TRBV5-1 to TRBJ2-7, with 9 bases matching TRBD2. Per germline, CDR1 SGHRS and CDR2 YFSETQ. After removal of 4 bases from V and 12 bases from J, the junction contained 8 bases not matched to a gene. This CDR3 is built from 12 residues. The CDR3: CASSEGSGSMYF. The CDR3 nucleotides read TGCGCCAGCAGCGAAGGTAGCGGGAGCATGTACTTC.

The rearrangement links TRBV7-9 to TRBJ1-2, with D unresolved. The CDR3 has 15 amino acids. Germline V gene data show CDR1 as SEHNR and CDR2 as FQNEAQ (reference sequence). Trimming took 7 bases from V and 3 from J, leaving 18 bases between them. The DNA for the CDR3 is TGTGCCAGCACCCTTGCGGGCCGCTCCGACTATGGCTACACCTTC. The encoded protein is CASTLAGRSDYGYTF. The full variable domain, its missing parts supplied by reference TRBV7-9 and TRBJ1-2, is DTGVSQNPRHKITKRGQNVTFRCDPISEHNRLYWYRQTLGQGPEFLTYFQNEAQLEKSRLLSDRFSAERPKGSFSTLEIQRTEQGDSAMYLCASTLAGRSDYGYTFGSGTRLTVV.

V usage is TRBV12-3 or TRBV12-4 and J usage is TRBJ1-5; D may be TRBD1 (5 bases). V was pared by 6 bases and J by 1 base, with 10 bases between. This CDR3 has 14 amino acids. The CDR3 nucleotides are TGTGCCAGCAGACGGGAGGGGAGCAATCAGCCCCAGCATTTT. Translation: CASRREGSNQPQHF.

The chain has TRBV6-2 or TRBV6-3 and TRBJ2-1; 8 nucleotides align to TRBD2. V was pared by 2 bases and J by 7 bases, with 16 bases of the junction left unmatched. Germline V gene sequence: CDR1 MNHEY, CDR2 SVGEGT. This CDR3 is 18 amino acids long. The CDR3 coding sequence is TGTGCCAGCAGTTACGGGCTAGCGGGTAGTTTATATCGTAATGAGCAGTTCTTC. It codes for CASSYGLAGSLYRNEQFF.

This chain joins TRBV20-1 and TRBJ1-5; TRBD1 agrees at 9 bases. V was clipped by 4 bases and J by 3 bases; unmatched bases: 7. The germline gives CDR1 DFQATT, CDR2 SNEGSKA (reference sequence). The CDR3 covers 15 residues. This chain's CDR3 is CSATPGTGNNQPQHF. The CDR3 DNA is TGCAGTGCTACACCCGGGACAGGGAACAATCAGCCCCAGCATTTT.

The V and J genes are TRBV6-2 or TRBV6-3 and TRBJ2-1; D perhaps matches TRBD1 (6 bases). This CDR3 comprises 14 residues. CDR1 is MNHEY, CDR2 SVGEGT, per germline. Trimming pared 5 bases from V and 9 bases from J, leaving 17 bases between. The CDR3 is CASSPGTLTTEQFF. CDR3 sequence (DNA): TGTGCCAGCAGTCCTGGGACATTAACAACTGAGCAGTTCTTC.